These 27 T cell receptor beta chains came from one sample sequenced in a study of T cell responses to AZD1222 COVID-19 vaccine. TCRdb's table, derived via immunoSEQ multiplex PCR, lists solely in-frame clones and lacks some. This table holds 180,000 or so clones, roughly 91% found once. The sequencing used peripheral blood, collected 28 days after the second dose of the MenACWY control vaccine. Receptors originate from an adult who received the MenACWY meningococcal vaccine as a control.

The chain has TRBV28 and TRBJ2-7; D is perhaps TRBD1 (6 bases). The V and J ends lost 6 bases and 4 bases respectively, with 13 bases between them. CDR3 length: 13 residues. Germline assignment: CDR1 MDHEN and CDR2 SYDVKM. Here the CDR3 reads CASRHTGTYEQYF. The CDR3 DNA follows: TGTGCCAGCAGACATACCGGGACATACGAGCAGTACTTC.

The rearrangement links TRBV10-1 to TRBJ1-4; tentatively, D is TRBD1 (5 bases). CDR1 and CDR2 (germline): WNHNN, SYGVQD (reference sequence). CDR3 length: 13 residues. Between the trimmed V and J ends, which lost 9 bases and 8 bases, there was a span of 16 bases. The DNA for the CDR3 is TGCGCCAGTCTAATGGGGGGAGACGAAAAACTGTTTTTT. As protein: CASLMGGDEKLFF.

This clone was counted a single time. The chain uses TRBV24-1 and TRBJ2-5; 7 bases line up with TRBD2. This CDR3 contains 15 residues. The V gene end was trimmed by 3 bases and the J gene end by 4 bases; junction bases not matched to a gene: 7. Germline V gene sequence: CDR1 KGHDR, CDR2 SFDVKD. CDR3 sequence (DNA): TGTGCCACCAGTGATCCTACTAGCGTGGCAGAGACCCAGTACTTC. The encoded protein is CATSDPTSVAETQYF.

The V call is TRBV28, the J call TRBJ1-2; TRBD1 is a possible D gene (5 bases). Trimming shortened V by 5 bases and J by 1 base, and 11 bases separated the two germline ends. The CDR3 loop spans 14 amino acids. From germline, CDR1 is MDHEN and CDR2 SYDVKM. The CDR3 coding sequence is TGTGCCAGCAGTCCCCTAGGGGTTAACTATGGCTACACCTTC. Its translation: CASSPLGVNYGYTF.

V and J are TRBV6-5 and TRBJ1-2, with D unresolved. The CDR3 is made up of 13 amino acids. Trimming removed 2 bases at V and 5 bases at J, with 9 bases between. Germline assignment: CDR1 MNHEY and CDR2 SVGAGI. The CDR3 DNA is TGTGCCAGCAGTTACAATCAAGGGTATGGCTACACCTTC. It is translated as CASSYNQGYGYTF.

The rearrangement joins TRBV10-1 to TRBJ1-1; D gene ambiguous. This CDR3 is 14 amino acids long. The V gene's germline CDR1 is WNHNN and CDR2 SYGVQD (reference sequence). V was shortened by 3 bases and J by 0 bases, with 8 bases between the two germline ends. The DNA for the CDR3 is TGCGCCAGCAGTGAACGGGTTTTGAACACTGAAGCTTTCTTT. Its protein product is CASSERVLNTEAFF.

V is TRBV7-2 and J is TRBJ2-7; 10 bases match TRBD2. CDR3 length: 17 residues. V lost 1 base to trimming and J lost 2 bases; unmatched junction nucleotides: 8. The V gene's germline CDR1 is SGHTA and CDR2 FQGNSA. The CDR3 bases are TGTGCCAGCAGCTTAGATAGGCTAAGCGGGGGGGCCTACGAGCAGTACTTC. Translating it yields CASSLDRLSGGAYEQYF.

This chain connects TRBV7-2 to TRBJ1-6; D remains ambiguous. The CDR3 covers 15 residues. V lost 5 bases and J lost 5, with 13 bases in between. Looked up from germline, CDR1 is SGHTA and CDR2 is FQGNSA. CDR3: CASSPMGWDNSPLHF. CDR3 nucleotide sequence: TGTGCCAGCAGCCCCATGGGCTGGGATAATTCACCCCTCCACTTT. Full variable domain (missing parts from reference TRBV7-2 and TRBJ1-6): GAGVSQSPSNKVTEKGKDVELRCDPISGHTALYWYRQSLGQGLEFLIYFQGNSAPDKSGLPSDRFSAERTGGSVSTLTIQRTQQEDSAVYLCASSPMGWDNSPLHFGNGTRLTVT.

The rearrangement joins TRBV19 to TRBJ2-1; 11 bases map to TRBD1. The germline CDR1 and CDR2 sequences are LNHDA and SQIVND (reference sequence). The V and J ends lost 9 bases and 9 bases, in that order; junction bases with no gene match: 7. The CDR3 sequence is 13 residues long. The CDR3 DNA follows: TGTGCCAGCTTGGGACAGGGGGTGAGTGAGCAGTTCTTC. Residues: CASLGQGVSEQFF.

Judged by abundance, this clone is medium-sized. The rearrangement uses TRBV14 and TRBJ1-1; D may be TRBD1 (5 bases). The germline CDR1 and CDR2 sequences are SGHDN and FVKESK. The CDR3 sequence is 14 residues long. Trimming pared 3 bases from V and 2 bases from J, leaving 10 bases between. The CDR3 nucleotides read TGTGCCAGCAGCCAGTGGGGGGGAAACACTGAAGCTTTCTTT. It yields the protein CASSQWGGNTEAFF.

CDR3 region: CASRRGNQPQHF. CDR3 nucleotide sequence: TGTGCCAGCAGGCGGGGGAATCAGCCCCAGCATTTT. This sequence joins TRBV25-1 and TRBJ1-5; weak D call: TRBD1 (5 bases). V dropped 6 bases and J dropped 4 bases, with 7 bases sitting between them. Germline V CDR1 and CDR2: MGHDK, SYGVNS. The CDR3 contains 12 residues.

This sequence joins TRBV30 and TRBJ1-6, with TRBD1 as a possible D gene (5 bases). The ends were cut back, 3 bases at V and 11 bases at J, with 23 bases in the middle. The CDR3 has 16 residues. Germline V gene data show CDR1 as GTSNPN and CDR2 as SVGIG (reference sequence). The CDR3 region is CAWRQAGRRTRPPLHF. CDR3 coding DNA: TGTGCCTGGAGACAAGCGGGACGCCGGACCCGGCCACCCCTCCACTTT.

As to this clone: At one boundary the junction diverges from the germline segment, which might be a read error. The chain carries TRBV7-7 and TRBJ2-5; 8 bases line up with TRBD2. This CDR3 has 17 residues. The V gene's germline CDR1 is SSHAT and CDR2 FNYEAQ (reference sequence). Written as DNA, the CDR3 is TGTGCTAGCAGCTTAGGGGGAAGCGGGGGTTCGCAAGAGACCCAGTACTTC. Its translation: CASSLGGSGGSQETQYF.

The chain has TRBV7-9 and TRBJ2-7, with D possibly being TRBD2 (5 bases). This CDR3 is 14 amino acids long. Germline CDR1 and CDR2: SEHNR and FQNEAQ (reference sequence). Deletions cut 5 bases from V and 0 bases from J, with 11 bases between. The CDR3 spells CASSLLGSSYEQYF. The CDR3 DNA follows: TGTGCCAGCAGCCTACTAGGTAGCTCCTACGAGCAGTACTTC.

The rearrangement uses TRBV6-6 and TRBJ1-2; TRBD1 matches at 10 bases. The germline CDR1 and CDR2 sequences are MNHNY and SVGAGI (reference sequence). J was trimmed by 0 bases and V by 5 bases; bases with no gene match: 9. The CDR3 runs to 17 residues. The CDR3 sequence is CASSPRQGAPSNYGYTF. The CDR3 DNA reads TGTGCCAGCAGTCCAAGACAGGGGGCCCCTTCTAACTATGGCTACACCTTC.

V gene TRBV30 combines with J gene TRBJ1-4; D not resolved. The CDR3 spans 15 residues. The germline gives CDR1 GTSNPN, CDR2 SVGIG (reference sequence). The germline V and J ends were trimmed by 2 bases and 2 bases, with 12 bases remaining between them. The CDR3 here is CAWSRGRYTNEKLFF. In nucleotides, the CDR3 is TGTGCCTGGAGTAGAGGGCGTTACACTAATGAAAAACTGTTTTTT.

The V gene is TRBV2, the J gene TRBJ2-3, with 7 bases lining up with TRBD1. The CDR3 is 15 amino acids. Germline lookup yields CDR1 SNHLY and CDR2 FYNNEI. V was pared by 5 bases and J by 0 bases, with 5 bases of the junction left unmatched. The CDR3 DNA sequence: TGTGCCAGCAGTAAGACAGGGCAAAGCACAGATACGCAGTATTTT. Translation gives CASSKTGQSTDTQYF. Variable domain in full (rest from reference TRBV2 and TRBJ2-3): EPEVTQTPSHQVTQMGQEVILRCVPISNHLYFYWYRQILGQKVEFLVSFYNNEISEKSEIFDDQFSVERPDGSNFTLKIRSTKLEDSAMYFCASSKTGQSTDTQYFGPGTRLTVL.

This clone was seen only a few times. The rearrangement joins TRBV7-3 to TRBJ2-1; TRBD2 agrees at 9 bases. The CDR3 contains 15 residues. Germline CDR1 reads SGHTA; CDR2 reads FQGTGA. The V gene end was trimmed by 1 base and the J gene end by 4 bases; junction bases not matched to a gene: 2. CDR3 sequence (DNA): TGTGCCAGCAGCTTAAGACTAGCGGATTACAATGAGCAGTTCTTC. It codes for CASSLRLADYNEQFF. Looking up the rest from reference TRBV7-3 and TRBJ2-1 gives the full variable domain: GAGVSQTPSNKVTEKGKYVELRCDPISGHTALYWYRQSLGQGPEFLIYFQGTGAADDSGLPNDRFFAVRPEGSVSTLKIQRTERGDSAVYLCASSLRLADYNEQFFGPGTRLTVL.

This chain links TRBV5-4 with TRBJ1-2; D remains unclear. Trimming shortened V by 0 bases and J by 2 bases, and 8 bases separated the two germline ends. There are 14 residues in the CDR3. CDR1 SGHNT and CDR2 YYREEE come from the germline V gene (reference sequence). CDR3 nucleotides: TGTGCCAGCAGCTTGGAAAGGGAAAACTATGGCTACACCTTC. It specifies CASSLERENYGYTF.

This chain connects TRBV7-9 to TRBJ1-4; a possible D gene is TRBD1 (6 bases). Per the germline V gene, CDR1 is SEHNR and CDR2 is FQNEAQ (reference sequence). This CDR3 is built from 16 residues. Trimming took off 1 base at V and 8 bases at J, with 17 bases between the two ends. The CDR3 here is CASSLVPGQGKEKLFF. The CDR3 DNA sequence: TGTGCCAGCAGCTTAGTGCCTGGCCAGGGGAAAGAAAAACTGTTTTTT.

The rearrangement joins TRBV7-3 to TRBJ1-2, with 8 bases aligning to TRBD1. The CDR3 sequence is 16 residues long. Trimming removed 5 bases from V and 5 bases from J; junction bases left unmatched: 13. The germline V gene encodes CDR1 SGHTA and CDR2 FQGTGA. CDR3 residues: CASSPKGRGPLYGYTF. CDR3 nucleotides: TGTGCCAGCAGCCCTAAAGGCAGGGGGCCCCTTTATGGCTACACCTTC.

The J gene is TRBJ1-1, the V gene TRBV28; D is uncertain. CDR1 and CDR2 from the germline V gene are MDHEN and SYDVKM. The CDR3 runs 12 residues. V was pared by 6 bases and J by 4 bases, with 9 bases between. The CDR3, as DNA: TGTGCCAGCAGACTCAAAGGCACTGAAGCTTTCTTT. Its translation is CASRLKGTEAFF.

The CDR3 loop reads CASSLTGFREKLFF. The CDR3 DNA reads as TGTGCCAGCAGCCTAACAGGGTTCCGCGAAAAACTGTTTTTT. V usage is TRBV7-2 and J usage is TRBJ1-4; a weak D match, TRBD1 (6 bases). This CDR3 spans 14 amino acids. The germline gives CDR1 SGHTA, CDR2 FQGNSA. With 5 bases removed from V and 8 bases from J, the gap between germline ends came to 15 bases.

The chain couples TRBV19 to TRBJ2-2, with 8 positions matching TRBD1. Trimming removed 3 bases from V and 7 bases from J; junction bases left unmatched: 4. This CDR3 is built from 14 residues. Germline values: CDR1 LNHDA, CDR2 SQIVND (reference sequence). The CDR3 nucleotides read TGTGCCAGTAGTATTCTACAGGGGGTCGGGGAGCTGTTTTTT. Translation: CASSILQGVGELFF.

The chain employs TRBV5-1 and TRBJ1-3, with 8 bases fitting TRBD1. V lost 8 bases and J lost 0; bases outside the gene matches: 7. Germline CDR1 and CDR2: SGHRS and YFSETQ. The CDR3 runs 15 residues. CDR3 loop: CASSITGGSGNTIYF. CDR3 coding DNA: TGCGCCAGTTCGATTACAGGGGGCTCTGGAAACACCATATATTTT. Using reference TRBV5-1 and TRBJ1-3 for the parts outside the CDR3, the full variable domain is KAGVTQTPRYLIKTRGQQVTLSCSPISGHRSVSWYQQTPGQGLQFLFEYFSETQRNKGNFPGRFSGRQFSNSRSEMNVSTLELGDSALYLCASSITGGSGNTIYFGEGSWLTVV.

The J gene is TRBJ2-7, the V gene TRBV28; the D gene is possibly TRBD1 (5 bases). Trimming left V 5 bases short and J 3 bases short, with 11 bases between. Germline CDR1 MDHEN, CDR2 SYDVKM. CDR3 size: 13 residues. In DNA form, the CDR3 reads TGTGCCAGCAGTCTCAGGGTTTTCTACGAGCAGTACTTC. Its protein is CASSLRVFYEQYF.

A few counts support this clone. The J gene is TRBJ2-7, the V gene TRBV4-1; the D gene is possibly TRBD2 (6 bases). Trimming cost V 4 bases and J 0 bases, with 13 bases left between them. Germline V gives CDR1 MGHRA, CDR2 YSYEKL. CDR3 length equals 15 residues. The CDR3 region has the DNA TGCGCCAGCAGCCCCTGGAGGGGTGACTCCTACGAGCAGTACTTC. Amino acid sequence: CASSPWRGDSYEQYF.